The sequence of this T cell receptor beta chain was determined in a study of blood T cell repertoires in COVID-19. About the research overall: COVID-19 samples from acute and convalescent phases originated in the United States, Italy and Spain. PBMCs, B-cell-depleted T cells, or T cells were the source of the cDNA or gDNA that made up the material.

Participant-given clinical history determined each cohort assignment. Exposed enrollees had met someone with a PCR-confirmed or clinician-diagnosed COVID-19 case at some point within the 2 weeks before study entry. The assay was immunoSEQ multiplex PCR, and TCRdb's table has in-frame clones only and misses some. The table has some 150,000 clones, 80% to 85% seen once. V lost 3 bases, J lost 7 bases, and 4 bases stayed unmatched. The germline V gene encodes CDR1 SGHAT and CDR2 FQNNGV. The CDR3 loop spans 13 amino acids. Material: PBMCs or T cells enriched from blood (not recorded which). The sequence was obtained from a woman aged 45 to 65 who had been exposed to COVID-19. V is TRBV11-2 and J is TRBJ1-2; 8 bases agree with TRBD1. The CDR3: CASSFAGGFGYTF. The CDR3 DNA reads TGTGCCAGCAGCTTCGCAGGGGGCTTTGGCTACACCTTC.